One and the same sample provided the 28 T cell receptor beta chains below, sequenced in a study of blood T cell repertoires in COVID-19. Clones were sequenced by immunoSEQ multiplex PCR, and TCRdb holds only the in-frame ones, with some missing. The repertoire holds about 350,000 clones, with 91% as singletons. Material: peripheral blood. Source of these receptors: a woman between 18 and 30 years old who had recovered from COVID-19.

CDR3 protein: CASSYRMRQLQETQYF. The CDR3, as DNA: TGTGCCAGCAGTTACCGTATGCGACAGCTCCAAGAGACCCAGTACTTC. This chain connects TRBV6-5 to TRBJ2-5; D is possibly TRBD1 (5 bases). The CDR3 is 16 amino acids. V was cut by 2 bases and J by 1 base, with 14 bases left in between. In germline, CDR1 is MNHEY, CDR2 SVGAGI.

This rearrangement joins TRBV6-5 to TRBJ2-1; 7 nucleotides match TRBD2. Trimming at V came to 6 bases and at J to 6 bases, leaving 8 bases not matched to a gene. Germline V CDR1 and CDR2: MNHEY, SVGAGI. The CDR3 runs 14 residues. CDR3 region: CASRGLRQINEQFF. The CDR3, as DNA: TGTGCCAGCAGGGGACTACGACAAATCAATGAGCAGTTCTTC.

The V call is TRBV6-5, the J call TRBJ1-2; possibly TRBD1 for D (6 bases). V was cut by 0 bases and J by 2 bases, with 13 bases left in between. CDR3 size: 16 residues. CDR1 is MNHEY and CDR2 is SVGAGI in the germline V gene. The CDR3 region has the DNA TGTGCCAGCAGTTACTCCGGACAGATCCCAAACTATGGCTACACCTTC. Its protein product is CASSYSGQIPNYGYTF.

The chain uses TRBV6-2 or TRBV6-3 and TRBJ1-4; D not resolved. The CDR3 is 16 amino acids. Germline CDR1 and CDR2: MNHEY and SVGEGT. Trimming took off 4 bases at V and 0 bases at J, with 12 bases between the two ends. CDR3 in amino acids: CASSSPGFATNEKLFF. In DNA form, the CDR3 reads TGTGCCAGCAGTTCTCCGGGGTTTGCAACTAATGAAAAACTGTTTTTT.

This chain connects TRBV28 to TRBJ1-2; 8 bases are a match to TRBD1. The junction had 7 bases not matched to a gene; V was cut back by 5 bases and J by 8 bases. The CDR3 is 13 residues long. Germline V gene data show CDR1 as MDHEN and CDR2 as SYDVKM. CDR3 sequence (DNA): TGTGCCAGCAGTGCCTGGACAGGGATAGGCTACACCTTC. As protein: CASSAWTGIGYTF.

This sequence joins TRBV7-9 and TRBJ1-1, with D hard to call. Per germline, CDR1 SEHNR and CDR2 FQNEAQ (reference sequence). Trimming removed 3 bases at V and 4 bases at J, with 9 bases between. The CDR3 runs 13 residues. The CDR3 bases are TGTGCCAGCAGCTTCTCACTGCCCACTGAAGCTTTCTTT. As protein: CASSFSLPTEAFF.

This chain links TRBV24-1 with TRBJ2-7, with a weak D call TRBD1 (5 bases). The germline CDR1 and CDR2 sequences are KGHDR and SFDVKD. V was shortened by 5 bases and J by 6 bases, with 7 bases between the two germline ends. The CDR3 runs 11 residues. The chain's CDR3 is CATSGQFEQYV. The CDR3 DNA reads as TGTGCCACCAGTGGACAGTTCGAGCAGTACGTC.

The chain employs TRBV6-5 and TRBJ1-2; no clear D gene. This CDR3 spans 12 amino acids. Trimming shortened V by 4 bases and J by 6 bases, and 9 bases separated the two germline ends. The germline V gene has CDR1 MNHEY and CDR2 SVGAGI. CDR3 DNA: TGTGCCAGCAGTTTGGGAGGAAATGGCTACACCTTC. This encodes CASSLGGNGYTF.

The V call is TRBV29-1, the J call TRBJ2-7, with D possibly being TRBD2 (5 bases). V shed 8 bases and J shed 2 bases, with 25 bases lying between them. This CDR3 is 16 amino acids long. CDR1 is SQVTM, CDR2 ANQGSEA, per germline. Here the CDR3 DNA reads TGCAGCCCCGATTCCGTCCGCAGGAGGCGGACCTACGAGCAGTACGTC. This codes for CSPDSVRRRRTYEQYV.

The chain carries TRBV7-2 and TRBJ2-1; unclear D gene. Trimming removed 4 bases at V and 11 bases at J, with 12 bases between. CDR3 length equals 12 residues. Germline CDR1 is SGHTA and CDR2 is FQGNSA. CDR3 DNA: TGTGCCAGCAGCTCCCCCGCGCAAAAGCAGTTCTTC. Protein sequence: CASSSPAQKQFF.

The V gene is TRBV24-1, the J gene TRBJ2-2, with D maybe TRBD2 (5 bases). Germline V gives CDR1 KGHDR, CDR2 SFDVKD. Trimming removed 6 bases from V and 4 bases from J, with 17 bases in between. The CDR3 has 16 residues. The CDR3 here is CATSKRESGGTGELFF. CDR3 nucleotides: TGTGCCACCAGTAAACGAGAATCAGGAGGCACCGGGGAGCTGTTTTTT.

The chain recombines TRBV5-1 with TRBJ2-3; TRBD2 matches 8 bases. Germline CDR1 reads SGHRS; CDR2 reads YFSETQ. There are 15 residues in the CDR3. J was trimmed by 4 bases and V by 1 base; bases with no gene match: 5. CDR3 nucleotides: TGCGCCAGCAGCTTGAAAGCGGGAGACCCAGATACGCAGTATTTT. Translation: CASSLKAGDPDTQYF.

V is TRBV29-1 and J is TRBJ2-5; perhaps TRBD1 as D (5 bases). V was shortened by 6 bases and J by 4 bases, with 12 bases between the two germline ends. Germline CDR1 and CDR2: SQVTM and ANQGSEA. The CDR3 runs 12 residues. CDR3 sequence (DNA): TGCAGCGTCGACCTTACAGGAGAGACCCAGTACTTC. Its translation: CSVDLTGETQYF.

The chain links TRBV14 to TRBJ2-5; a possible D gene is TRBD2 (5 bases). The V end was cut by 1 base, the J end by 4 bases, with 16 bases between. This CDR3 spans 16 amino acids. Germline V CDR1 and CDR2: SGHDN, FVKESK. In nucleotides, the CDR3 is TGTGCCAGCAGCCAAGGAGGGCAGGCTGCACGAGAGACCCAGTACTTC. Its translation: CASSQGGQAARETQYF.

The chain recombines TRBV27 with TRBJ2-7; 10 nucleotides align to TRBD2. Germline CDR1 and CDR2: MNHEY and SMNVEV (reference sequence). This CDR3 region has 15 residues. J lost 6 bases, V lost 4 bases, and 9 bases had no gene match. The CDR3 is CASSSWGAGGGEQYV. In DNA form, the CDR3 reads TGTGCCAGCAGTTCATGGGGAGCGGGAGGGGGCGAGCAGTACGTC.

This clone has just one count. V usage is TRBV4-3 and J usage is TRBJ2-5, with TRBD1 matching over 12 bases. The length of the CDR3 is 20 residues. Germline CDR1 is LGHNA and CDR2 is YSLEER. V lost 1 base and J lost 4; bases outside the gene matches: 16. CDR3 in DNA: TGCGCCAGCAGCCAAGCGTTATCCGGGACAGGGGGCGCCGAACGAGAGACCCAGTACTTC. As protein: CASSQALSGTGGAERETQYF.

The gene calls are TRBV4-3 and TRBJ1-1; TRBD1 agrees at 8 bases. The CDR3 contains 17 residues. Germline V gene sequence: CDR1 LGHNA, CDR2 YSLEER. V dropped 3 bases and J dropped 2; count of bases not matched to a gene: 11. The CDR3 DNA follows: TGCGCCAGCAGCCACTCCGCGACAGGGGAGGAAAACACTGAAGCTTTCTTT. This codes for CASSHSATGEENTEAFF.

This rearrangement joins TRBV12-3 or TRBV12-4 to TRBJ2-7; possibly TRBD1 for D (6 bases). V shed 2 bases and J shed 7 bases, with 9 bases lying between them. CDR3 length: 12 residues. Written as DNA, the CDR3 is TGTGCCAGCAGTTTACAGGGGTGGGAGCAGTACGTC. It is translated as CASSLQGWEQYV.

V and J are TRBV11-3 and TRBJ2-1, with a possible D match to TRBD2 (5 bases). Trimming cost V 0 bases and J 0 bases, with 18 bases left between them. This CDR3 is 19 amino acids long. In germline, CDR1 is SGHNT, CDR2 YENEEA. CDR3: CASSLDYPFQRSSYNEQFF. The DNA for the CDR3 is TGTGCCAGCAGCTTAGATTACCCGTTTCAGCGGAGCTCCTACAATGAGCAGTTCTTC. Supplemented by reference TRBV11-3 and TRBJ2-1, the full variable domain reads EAGVVQSPRYKIIEKKQPVAFWCNPISGHNTLYWYLQNLGQGPELLIRYENEEAVDDSQLPKDRFSAERLKGVDSTLKIQPAELGDSAVYLCASSLDYPFQRSSYNEQFFGPGTRLTVL.

V and J are TRBV27 and TRBJ2-7; TRBD2 agrees at 7 bases. The V gene end was trimmed by 8 bases and the J gene end by 7 bases; junction bases not matched to a gene: 14. This CDR3 comprises 14 residues. Germline V CDR1 and CDR2: MNHEY, SMNVEV (reference sequence). The CDR3 DNA reads as TGTGCCAGCTACCGGGAGGCTCCGACGGAAGAGCAGTACGTC. Protein sequence: CASYREAPTEEQYV.

The rearrangement links TRBV30 to TRBJ1-2, with a tentative D call TRBD1 (5 bases). This CDR3 region has 16 residues. The V end was cut by 0 bases, the J end by 1 base, with 15 bases between. Germline V gene sequence: CDR1 GTSNPN, CDR2 SVGIG (reference sequence). The chain's CDR3 is CAWSVSGQDINYGYTF. The CDR3 nucleotides are TGTGCCTGGAGTGTATCAGGACAAGACATTAACTATGGCTACACCTTC. Full variable domain (rest looked up from reference TRBV30 and TRBJ1-2): SQTIHQWPATLVQPVGSPLSLECTVEGTSNPNLYWYRQAAGRGLQLLFYSVGIGQISSEVPQNLSASRPQDRQFILSSKKLLLSDSGFYLCAWSVSGQDINYGYTFGSGTRLTVV.

Regarding this clone: This CDR3 is also generated by other DNA sequences in the sample. J is TRBJ2-2 and V is TRBV18; tentatively, D is TRBD2 (6 bases). V lost 6 bases and J lost 1, with 9 bases in between. This CDR3 has 14 residues. CDR1 and CDR2 from the germline V gene are KGHSH and LQKENI. DNA for the CDR3: TGTGCCAGCTCCCCGGGACTGAACACCGGGGAGCTGTTTTTT. Amino acid sequence: CASSPGLNTGELFF.

The V and J genes are TRBV3-1 (or the pseudogene TRBV3-2) and TRBJ2-7; 12 bases line up with TRBD2. The V gene end was trimmed by 1 base and the J gene end by 0 bases; junction bases not matched to a gene: 10. Looked up from germline, CDR1 is LGHDT and CDR2 is YNNKEL (reference sequence). The CDR3 length is 19 residues. CDR3 loop: CASSQGALAGGRSSYEQYV. The CDR3 DNA reads TGTGCCAGCAGCCAAGGCGCACTAGCGGGAGGTCGAAGCTCCTACGAGCAGTACGTC.

The chain carries TRBV5-1 and TRBJ2-2, with a possible D match to TRBD2 (5 bases). The CDR3 consists of 16 residues. Trimming pared 10 bases from V and 8 bases from J, leaving 27 bases between. Germline CDR1 SGHRS, CDR2 YFSETQ. The CDR3 loop reads CAVRSRGPRGGGELFF. DNA of the CDR3: TGCGCCGTCCGCAGTCGCGGCCCGCGCGGAGGAGGGGAGCTGTTTTTT.

The chain combines TRBV11-3 with TRBJ2-3, with 7 bases aligning to TRBD2. Germline V lookup: CDR1 SGHNT, CDR2 YENEEA. CDR3 length equals 15 residues. V was clipped by 5 bases and J by 2 bases; unmatched bases: 7. CDR3 in amino acids: CASSAGGYYTDTQYF. DNA of the CDR3: TGTGCCAGCAGCGCCGGGGGGTATTACACAGATACGCAGTATTTT.

This rearrangement joins TRBV19 to TRBJ1-5, with TRBD1 matching 9 bases. V gave up 7 bases and J gave up 5 bases; unmatched junction bases: 9. This CDR3 contains 15 residues. In germline, CDR1 is LNHDA, CDR2 SQIVND (reference sequence). CDR3 in DNA: TGTGCCAGTACTCCTTCGACAGGGGGAGATCAGCCCCAGCATTTT. This encodes CASTPSTGGDQPQHF.

The V and J genes are TRBV6-4 and TRBJ1-2; 8 bases are a match to TRBD1. Germline-derived CDR1 and CDR2 are MRHNA and SNTAGT. The J segment lost 7 bases and the V segment lost 0 bases, leaving 7 bases of the junction unmatched. The CDR3 has 15 amino acids. CDR3 coding DNA: TGTGCCAGCAGTGACTCGGGACAGGCTTTACGTGGCTACACCTTC. Its translation is CASSDSGQALRGYTF.

This chain connects TRBV11-3 to TRBJ2-7, with TRBD2 matching over 9 bases. The junction had 0 bases not matched to a gene; V was cut back by 4 bases and J by 2 bases. The CDR3 is 13 amino acids. Germline CDR1 SGHNT, CDR2 YENEEA. The CDR3 spells CASSSSGTYEQYV. The CDR3 nucleotides are TGTGCCAGCAGCTCTAGCGGGACCTACGAGCAGTACGTC.